These T cell receptor beta chains were read from a single sample in a study of T cell clones after liver transplantation. Produced via immunoSEQ multiplex PCR; TCRdb's table is partial and in-frame only. This table holds over 90,000 clones, roughly four fifths found once. Sequencing was performed on CD4+ T cells from blood, taken approximately 50 months after liver transplant. The origin of the receptors is a human patient who received a liver transplant. Some T cells could come from the graft donor. The CDR3 runs from the conserved cysteine through the conserved F or W. A D gene is named only where the DNA matches it firmly. Only part of the rows carry a size: once, few, many, or a class if the clone is expanded.

NA	TRBV21-1	NA	TRBJ2-7	TGTGCCAGCCCCACCTCCGGCACAGGGACTTGCGAGCAGTACTTC	CASPTSGTGTCEQYF
NA	TRBV5-1	NA	TRBJ2-7	TGCGCCAGCAGCTTTACTCCCGGGCCACAAGACGAGCAGTACTTC	CASSFTPGPQDEQYF
TRBD2	TRBV4-2	NA	TRBJ2-1	TGTGCCAGCAGCCCCCCCCCTGCGGGAGGCCGAAATGAGCAGTTCTTC	CASSPPPAGGRNEQFF
NA	TRBV5-1	few	TRBJ2-7	TGCGCCAGCAGCTTGACGGGCAGCTCCTACGAGCAGTACTTC	CASSLTGSSYEQYF
NA	TRBV27	NA	TRBJ1-5	TGTGCCAGCAGTTTAGGGGCAGGGGCCGGCAATCAGCCCCAGCATTTT	CASSLGAGAGNQPQHF
NA	TRBV19	NA	TRBJ2-3	TGTGCCAGTAGTAGGACTACCCGGGGAGATACGCAGTATTTT	CASSRTTRGDTQYF
NA	TRBV5-1	NA	TRBJ2-3	TGCGCCAGCAGCTTGGCCACAGATACGCAGTATTTT	CASSLATDTQYF
TRBD1	TRBV2	few	TRBJ2-1	TGTGCCAGCACTGTCAGGGGGCCCTACAATGAGCAGTTCTTC	CASTVRGPYNEQFF
TRBD2	TRBV18	NA	TRBJ2-5	TGTGCCAGCTCACGGGGACTAGCGGGGTCCCAAGAGACCCAGTACTTC	CASSRGLAGSQETQYF
NA	TRBV6-5	once	TRBJ1-1	TGTGCCAGCAGACCTCCGGGGTCCGACGCTGAAGCTTTCTTT	CASRPPGSDAEAFF
NA	TRBV5-1	once	TRBJ2-3	TGCGCCAGCAGCTTGATGGGGGCTCGGACAGATACGCAGTATTTT	CASSLMGARTDTQYF
NA	TRBV4-3	NA	TRBJ2-2	TGCGCCAGCAGCCAAGACACCCCGGGCACCGGGGAGCTGTTTTTT	CASSQDTPGTGELFF
NA	TRBV5-1	few	TRBJ1-4	TGCGCCAGCAGCTTGCAAACTGGAGTTCTTGAAAAGCTGTTTTTT	CASSLQTGVLEKLFF
TRBD1	TRBV30	NA	TRBJ2-7	TGTGCCTCGGACAGGGGGCAGAACGAGCAGTACTTC	CASDRGQNEQYF
TRBD1	TRBV14	NA	TRBJ2-3	TGTGCCAGCAGCATCCGGACAGGGCGGGAAGGGACAGATACGCAGTATTTT	CASSIRTGREGTDTQYF
NA	TRBV9	NA	TRBJ1-2	TGTGCCAGCAGCGTGCGGGGCAGTTACGATGGCTACACCTTC	CASSVRGSYDGYTF
NA	TRBV4-3	once	TRBJ1-1	TGCGCCAGCAGCCAAGACGCAGGATATAACACTGAAGCTTTCTTT	CASSQDAGYNTEAFF
NA	TRBV11-2	NA	TRBJ1-1	TGTGCCAGCAGCTTAGCCCGGGGAGCAACAGAAGCTTTCTTT	CASSLARGATEAFF
TRBD1	TRBV7-8	NA	TRBJ1-2	TGTGCCAGCAGCTTAGGAGGGACCGGGACAGGCTACTATGGCTACACCTTC	CASSLGGTGTGYYGYTF
NA	TRBV5-5	NA	TRBJ2-1	TGTGCCAGCAGCTTCGCTCCCAAGGGTGTCGGCGAGCAGTTCTTC	CASSFAPKGVGEQFF
NA	TRBV7-2	NA	TRBJ2-7	TGTGCCAGCAGCTTAAACACAGGAGCCTACGAGCAGTACTTC	CASSLNTGAYEQYF
TRBD1	TRBV7-2	NA	TRBJ1-1	TGTGCCAGCAGCTTGGGACAGCCTATGAACACTGAAGCTTTCTTT	CASSLGQPMNTEAFF